Listed below are T cell receptor beta chains from one sample, sequenced in a study of a mutant IDH1 vaccine in newly diagnosed glioma. Method: immunoSEQ multiplex PCR; TCRdb's copy keeps in-frame clones and lacks some. The sample contains fewer than 35,000 clones, around 80% of which appear only once. These receptors lack a known antigen. The sequencing used PBMCs, collected from a glioma patient whose treatment included an IDH1 peptide vaccine. The source is a woman in her forties with glioma. CDR3s include the opening cysteine and the closing phenylalanine or tryptophan. D genes are given only for firm matches. A clone size is listed for some rows: how often the clone was seen (once, few, many), or a class if it is expanded.

abundance	d_gene	v_gene	j_gene	CDR3nt	CDR3aa
-	-	TRBV5-1	TRBJ2-3	TGCGCCAGCACCCGAACGGGCACAGATACGCAGTATTTT	CASTRTGTDTQYF
-	-	TRBV7-8	TRBJ2-7	TGTGCCAGCAGCTTAGGAGGACTCCAACACTACGAGCAGTACTTC	CASSLGGLQHYEQYF
-	-	TRBV2	TRBJ2-7	TGTGCCAGCAGTGATTTCGTGGTATCCTACGAGCAGTACTTC	CASSDFVVSYEQYF
-	TRBD2	TRBV6-6	TRBJ2-3	TGTGCCACCAAGGGACTAGCCTACACAGATACGCAGTATTTT	CATKGLAYTDTQYF
-	-	TRBV11-2	TRBJ1-5	TGTGCCAGCAGCTTAGCACGGCATCAGCCCCAGCATTTT	CASSLARHQPQHF
-	-	TRBV19	TRBJ1-6	TGTGCCAGTAGTATCACGAAGTCGGTAGGGGAATCACCCCTCCACTTT	CASSITKSVGESPLHF
-	-	TRBV6-5	TRBJ1-2	TGTGCCGCCTACGCGGGCCCAGGGGAGTCCCATGGCTACACCTTC	CAAYAGPGESHGYTF
-	-	TRBV7-9	TRBJ2-7	TGTGCCAGCAGCTTAGGGGGGGATTCGAGCGAGCAGTACTTC	CASSLGGDSSEQYF
once	TRBD1	TRBV7-8	TRBJ2-3	TGTGCCAGCAGCATACAGGGGGTCCGCAGCACAGATACGCAGTATTTT	CASSIQGVRSTDTQYF
-	-	TRBV10-3	TRBJ2-2	TGTGCCACTACAGGGAGCACCGGGGAGCTGTTTTTT	CATTGSTGELFF
-	-	TRBV7-9	TRBJ1-5	TGTGCCAGCAGCTTAGCGGGCGGGGTCCCCAATCAGCCCCAGCATTTT	CASSLAGGVPNQPQHF
-	-	TRBV28	TRBJ1-4	TGTGCCAGCAGTGGTGGCGCTAATGAAAAACTGTTTTTT	CASSGGANEKLFF
once	-	TRBV4-1	TRBJ2-3	TGCGCCAGCAGCCAAGTAGAGCATGCTAGCACAGATACGCAGTATTTT	CASSQVEHASTDTQYF
once	-	TRBV11-2	TRBJ2-3	TGTGCCAGCAGCTTAGGAGATACGCAGTATTTT	CASSLGDTQYF
-	-	TRBV10-3	TRBJ2-7	TGTGCCATCAGTGAGTTCGGCGAGCAGTACTTC	CAISEFGEQYF
-	-	TRBV6-1	TRBJ2-2	TGTGCCAGCAGTGAAGGGGAGAATGGATTTTCGAACACCGGGGAGCTGTTTTTT	CASSEGENGFSNTGELFF
-	-	TRBV14	TRBJ1-4	TGTGCCAGCAGCCAGTGGGCCCGGGCCGCCGGTGAAAAACTGTTTTTT	CASSQWARAAGEKLFF
-	-	TRBV4-1	TRBJ2-3	TGCGCCAGCAGCCAAGATGGGAGCACAGATACGCAGTATTTT	CASSQDGSTDTQYF
-	-	TRBV30	TRBJ1-6	TGTGCCTGGGGAACAGGGTCCAGGTCACCCCTCCACTTT	CAWGTGSRSPLHF
-	TRBD2	TRBV5-8	TRBJ2-7	TGTGCCAGCAGCAGACGGACTAGCGGGGGAGAAACCTACGAGCAGTACTTC	CASSRRTSGGETYEQYF
-	-	TRBV6-1	TRBJ1-1	TGTGCCAGCAGTGATAGGGGGAGGCACACTGAAGCTTTCTTT	CASSDRGRHTEAFF
-	TRBD1	TRBV27	TRBJ1-4	TGTGCCAGCAGCCCCGGACAGGGCCGTCGTGAAAAACTGTTTTTT	CASSPGQGRREKLFF
-	TRBD1	TRBV9	TRBJ1-1	TGTGCCAGCAGCCCCAGGACAGGAAGGAACACTGAAGCTTTCTTT	CASSPRTGRNTEAFF
-	-	TRBV2	TRBJ1-5	TGTGCCAGCATCCTCAACAGGGATCAGCCCCAGCATTTT	CASILNRDQPQHF
-	-	TRBV6-1	TRBJ1-5	TGTGCCAGCAGTGAGCGACAGCCTAAAAAGCAGCCCCAGCATTTT	CASSERQPKKQPQHF
-	-	TRBV7-2	TRBJ2-7	TGTGCCAGCAGCTTAATCGGGTCTATTCCTACGCAGCAGTACTTC	CASSLIGSIPTQQYF
-	-	TRBV30	TRBJ1-5	TGTGCCTGGAGTTCTGGGGATAGCAATCAGCCCCAGCATTTT	CAWSSGDSNQPQHF
-	-	TRBV6-1	TRBJ1-1	TGTGCCAGCAGTGAAGGGATCGAAGGATGGAACACTGAAGCTTTCTTT	CASSEGIEGWNTEAFF
-	-	TRBV2	TRBJ1-1	TGTGCCAGCAATCAAAACATGAACACTGAAGCTTTCTTT	CASNQNMNTEAFF